This TCR beta chain derives from a study of CD4 T cells in relation to SARS-CoV-2 and coronaviruses. Across the study: Of the patients, 8 or 9 were male, 4 female, two Hispanic.

Study results and limitations: Monoreactive clones expanded significantly more to SARS-CoV-2 than crossreactive clones did. Pre-pandemic and post-infection samples never came from the same donor.

Naive and memory CD4+ T cells were cultured with CEF, then survey-sequenced. Clones were read by immunoSEQ multiplex PCR, and TCRdb kept only the in-frame ones, dropping some. The data contain approximately 41,000 clones, 60% to 80% of them singletons. To note about this clone: Its specificity is not known.

The TCR was taken from an adult with COVID-19. The sample consisted of memory CD4+ T cells from PBMCs, cultured in vitro.

The CDR3 DNA sequence: TGTGCCTGGAACGGCCGGACTATTAATTCACCCCTCCACTTT. Translated: CAWNGRTINSPLHF. V gene TRBV30 combines with J gene TRBJ1-6; no firm D call. Germline loops: CDR1 GTSNPN, CDR2 SVGIG (reference sequence). V was trimmed by 4 bases and J by 6 bases, leaving 13 bases between them. This CDR3 spans 14 amino acids.